This T cell receptor beta chain is from a study of blood T cell repertoires in COVID-19. Original analysis: From reference gene primer amplification, estimates of nucleated cell counts were derived. Clones were read by immunoSEQ multiplex PCR, and TCRdb kept only the in-frame ones, dropping some. V, J and clone size derive from that table, while D and trimming were established from the DNA sequence. The sample records 300,000 to 400,000 clones, 90% being singletons. The CDR3 loop spans 12 amino acids. V was cut by 4 bases and J by 8 bases, with 8 bases left in between. Germline lookup yields CDR1 SNHLY and CDR2 FYNNEI. Participants were placed into cohorts based on the clinical history they reported. Within the 2 weeks before study entry, each person in the exposed group met a COVID-19 case.

The TCR was taken from a woman aged 25 to 39 who had been exposed to COVID-19. V gene TRBV2 combines with J gene TRBJ1-4, with a tentative D call TRBD1 (5 bases). The sequenced sample consisted of PBMCs or T cells enriched from blood (not recorded which). The CDR3 DNA sequence: TGTGCCAGCAGTGGACAGATGGAAAAACTGTTTTTT. Translated, it gives CASSGQMEKLFF.